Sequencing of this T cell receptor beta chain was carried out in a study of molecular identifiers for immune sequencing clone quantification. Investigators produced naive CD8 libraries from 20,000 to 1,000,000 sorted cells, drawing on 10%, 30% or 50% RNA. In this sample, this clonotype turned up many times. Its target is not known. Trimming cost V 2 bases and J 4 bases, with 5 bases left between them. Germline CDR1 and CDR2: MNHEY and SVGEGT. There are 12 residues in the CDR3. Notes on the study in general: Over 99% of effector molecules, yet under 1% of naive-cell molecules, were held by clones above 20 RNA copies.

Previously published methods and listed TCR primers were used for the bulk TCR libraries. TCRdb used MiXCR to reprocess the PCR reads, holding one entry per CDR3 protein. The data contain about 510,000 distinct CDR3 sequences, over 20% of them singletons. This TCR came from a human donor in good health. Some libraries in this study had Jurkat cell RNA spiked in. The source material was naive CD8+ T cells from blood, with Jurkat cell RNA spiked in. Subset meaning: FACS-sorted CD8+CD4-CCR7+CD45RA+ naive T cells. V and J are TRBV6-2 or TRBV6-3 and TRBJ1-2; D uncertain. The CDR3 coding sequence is TGTGCCAGCAGTTACCCCCCCTATGGCTACACCTTC. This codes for CASSYPPYGYTF.